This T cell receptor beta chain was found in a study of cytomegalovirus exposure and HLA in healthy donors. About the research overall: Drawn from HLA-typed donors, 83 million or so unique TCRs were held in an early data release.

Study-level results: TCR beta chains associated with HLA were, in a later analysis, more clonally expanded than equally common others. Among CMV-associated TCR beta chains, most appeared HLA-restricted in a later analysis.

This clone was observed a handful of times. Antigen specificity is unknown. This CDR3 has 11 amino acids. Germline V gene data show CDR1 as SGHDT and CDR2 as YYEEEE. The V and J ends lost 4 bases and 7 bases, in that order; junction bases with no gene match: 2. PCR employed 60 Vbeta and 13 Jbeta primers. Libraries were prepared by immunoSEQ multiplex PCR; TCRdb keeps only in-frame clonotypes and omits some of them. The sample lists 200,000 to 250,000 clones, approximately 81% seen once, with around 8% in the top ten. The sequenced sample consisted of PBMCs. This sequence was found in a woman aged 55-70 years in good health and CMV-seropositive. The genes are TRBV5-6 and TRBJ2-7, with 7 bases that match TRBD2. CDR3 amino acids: CASSAGGEQYF. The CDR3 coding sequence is TGTGCCAGCAGCGCCGGGGGGGAGCAGTACTTC.